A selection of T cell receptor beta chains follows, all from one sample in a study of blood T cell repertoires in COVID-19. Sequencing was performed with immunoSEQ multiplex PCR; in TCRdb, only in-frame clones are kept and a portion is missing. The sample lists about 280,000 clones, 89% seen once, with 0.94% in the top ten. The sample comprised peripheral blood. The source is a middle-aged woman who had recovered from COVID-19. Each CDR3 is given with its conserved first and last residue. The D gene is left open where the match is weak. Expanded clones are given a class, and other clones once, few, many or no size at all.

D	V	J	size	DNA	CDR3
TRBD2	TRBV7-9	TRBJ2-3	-	TGTGCCAGCAGCTTCGGGACTAGCGGGGCCATGACAGATACGCAGTATTTT	CASSFGTSGAMTDTQYF
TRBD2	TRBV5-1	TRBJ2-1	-	TGCGCCAGCAGCTTAGGGACTAGCTCTCGGGAGCAGTTCTTC	CASSLGTSSREQFF
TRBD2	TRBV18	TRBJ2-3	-	TGTGCCAGCTCACGCCTAGCGGGACGGGACACAGATACGCAGTATTTT	CASSRLAGRDTDTQYF
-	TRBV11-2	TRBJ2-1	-	TGTGCCAGCAGCTTAAGGCCAGGGGGGATCTACAATGAGCAGTTCTTC	CASSLRPGGIYNEQFF
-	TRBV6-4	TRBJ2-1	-	TGTGCCAGCAGTGACGAGGGCAATGAGCAGTTCTTC	CASSDEGNEQFF
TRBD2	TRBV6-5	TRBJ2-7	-	TGTGCCAGCAGTTACTTGGGCAGCGGGAGGTTGTACGAGCAGTACTTC	CASSYLGSGRLYEQYF
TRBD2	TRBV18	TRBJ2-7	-	TGTGCCAGCTCACCCATTAGCGGGACATCCTACGAGCAGTACTTC	CASSPISGTSYEQYF
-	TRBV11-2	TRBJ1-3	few	TGTGCCAGCAGCTTAGATTTCGGGGCTGGAAACACCATATATTTT	CASSLDFGAGNTIYF
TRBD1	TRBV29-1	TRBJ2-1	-	TGCAGCGCAAGGACAGGGGGCGGCGGGAAAAGCTCCTACAATGAGCAGTTCTTC	CSARTGGGGKSSYNEQFF
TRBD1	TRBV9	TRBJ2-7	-	TGTGCCAGCAGCGTAGGACAGGGGTCTAGCGAGCAGTACTTC	CASSVGQGSSEQYF